Below are 18 T cell receptor beta chains sequenced from a single sample in a study of CD8+ T cells in alopecia areata. cDNA serving as the sequencing template came from extracted, reverse transcribed RNA. The table came from immunoSEQ multiplex PCR; TCRdb's copy has only in-frame clones and leaves some out. The data hold approximately 210,000 clones, with roughly 60% observed a single time. Treatment: oral pan-JAK inhibitor, 5-10 mg twice daily. Sequencing was performed on CD4+ T cells sorted from blood, taken at week 24, from a patient treated with tofacitinib. These receptors were collected from a human donor with alopecia areata.

The CDR3 nucleotides are TGTGCCAGCAGAGCGACTAGCGGGGGAACCGGGGAGCTGTTTTTT. This sequence encodes CASRATSGGTGELFF. V is TRBV6-1 and J is TRBJ2-2; 12 bases align to TRBD2. Germline-derived CDR1 and CDR2 are MNHNS and SASEGT. The ends lost 6 bases at V and 5 bases at J; junction bases unmatched: 4. CDR3 size: 15 residues.

This clone was counted once. This chain joins TRBV7-2 and TRBJ2-2; D remains unclear. Per the germline V gene, CDR1 is SGHTA and CDR2 is FQGNSA. The CDR3 is made up of 14 amino acids. V lost 1 base and J 1 base, leaving 4 bases between the germline ends. This CDR3 is CASSLVWNTGELFF. CDR3 DNA sequence: TGTGCCAGCAGCTTAGTTTGGAACACCGGGGAGCTGTTTTTT.

The chain combines TRBV29-1 with TRBJ2-3, with 8 bases fitting TRBD1. The CDR3 extends over 14 amino acids. The junction had 8 bases not matched to a gene; V was cut back by 7 bases and J by 2 bases. Germline V gene data show CDR1 as SQVTM and CDR2 as ANQGSEA. CDR3 region: CSARPGQVTDTQYF. The CDR3 nucleotides read TGCAGCGCCAGGCCGGGACAGGTCACAGATACGCAGTATTTT.

This clone came up a few times. The rearrangement uses TRBV11-2 and TRBJ2-1; 10 bases align to TRBD2. Germline trimming cut 2 bases from V and 6 bases from J; bases unmatched to any gene: 7. CDR1 is SGHAT, CDR2 FQNNGV, per germline. The length of the CDR3 is 16 residues. The CDR3 spells CASSLSYSGGANEQFF. CDR3 bases: TGTGCCAGCAGCTTATCTTACAGCGGGGGGGCCAATGAGCAGTTCTTC.

V gene TRBV5-8 combines with J gene TRBJ1-1, with TRBD1 identical over 8 bases. This CDR3 region has 14 residues. V gave up 4 bases and J gave up 3 bases; unmatched junction bases: 5. CDR1 and CDR2 (germline): SGHTS, YDEGEE. CDR3 region: CASSVDRGYTEAFF. The CDR3 coding sequence is TGTGCCAGCAGCGTCGACAGGGGATACACTGAAGCTTTCTTT.

The V call is TRBV30, the J call TRBJ1-5; D remains unclear. V was shortened by 3 bases and J by 0 bases, with 9 bases between the two germline ends. Germline-derived CDR1 and CDR2 are GTSNPN and SVGIG (reference sequence). The CDR3 consists of 14 residues. In DNA form, the CDR3 reads TGTGCCTGGAGGGGCCAGGCTAGCAATCAGCCCCAGCATTTT. Its protein product is CAWRGQASNQPQHF.

Notes on this clone: Different DNA sequences within this sample yield the same CDR3. V gene TRBV5-6 combines with J gene TRBJ1-1; D is perhaps TRBD1 (6 bases). The CDR3 spans 13 residues. Germline V gene sequence: CDR1 SGHDT, CDR2 YYEEEE. V shed 3 bases and J shed 6 bases, with 12 bases lying between them. The CDR3 region has the DNA TGTGCCAGCAGCTCGGGCAGGGGATCTGAAGCTTTCTTT. Its protein product is CASSSGRGSEAFF.

J is TRBJ2-7 and V is TRBV6-1; D not certain. The CDR3 totals 12 residues. Germline V gene lookup returns CDR1 MNHNS and CDR2 SASEGT. The germline V and J ends were trimmed by 3 bases and 3 bases, with 6 bases remaining between them. CDR3: CASSEQIYEQYF. The CDR3, as DNA: TGTGCCAGCAGTGAGCAAATCTACGAGCAGTACTTC.

This clone was observed a few times. The chain joins TRBV14 to TRBJ2-7, with 7 bases fitting TRBD1. J was trimmed by 0 bases and V by 2 bases; bases with no gene match: 4. Germline V gene sequence: CDR1 SGHDN, CDR2 FVKESK. There are 15 residues in the CDR3. The chain's CDR3 is CASSQKAGGSYEQYF. For the CDR3, the DNA is TGTGCCAGCAGCCAAAAGGCAGGGGGCTCCTACGAGCAGTACTTC.

The V call is TRBV30, the J call TRBJ1-2, with D hard to call. The CDR3 is 15 residues long. Germline CDR1 and CDR2: GTSNPN and SVGIG (reference sequence). Trimming took 0 bases from V and 7 from J, leaving 18 bases between them. CDR3 region: CAWSVASVGGTGYTF. The CDR3 DNA follows: TGTGCCTGGAGTGTAGCGAGCGTCGGTGGTACTGGCTACACCTTC.

This chain links TRBV18 with TRBJ1-2; tentative D call: TRBD1 (5 bases). The CDR3 is 16 amino acids. Germline assignment: CDR1 KGHSH and CDR2 LQKENI. V was trimmed by 3 bases and J by 0 bases, leaving 14 bases between them. The chain's CDR3 is CASSPRARNSNYGYTF. The CDR3, as DNA: TGTGCCAGCTCACCCAGGGCCCGGAATTCTAACTATGGCTACACCTTC.

This clone was counted between two and nine times. The chain recombines TRBV6-1 with TRBJ1-5, with D perhaps matching TRBD1 (6 bases). The CDR3 extends over 17 amino acids. The germline gives CDR1 MNHNS, CDR2 SASEGT. Trimming took off 4 bases at V and 1 base at J, with 17 bases between the two ends. CDR3: CASSAVTGRGSNQPQHF. Written as DNA, the CDR3 is TGTGCCAGCAGTGCCGTGACAGGCCGTGGGAGCAATCAGCCCCAGCATTTT.

The V gene is TRBV5-1, the J gene TRBJ2-5; weak D call: TRBD1 (6 bases). CDR3 length: 16 residues. Trimming shortened V by 1 base and J by 2 bases, and 15 bases separated the two germline ends. Per germline, CDR1 SGHRS and CDR2 YFSETQ. The CDR3 is CASSLTGLAGQETQYF. For the CDR3, the DNA is TGCGCCAGCAGCTTGACAGGGCTGGCCGGGCAAGAGACCCAGTACTTC.

The V and J genes are TRBV7-2 and TRBJ1-5, with 8 bases aligning to TRBD1. V shed 5 bases, J shed 5 bases, and the junction held 17 bases outside the gene matches. The CDR3 spans 18 residues. The germline gives CDR1 SGHTA, CDR2 FQGNSA. DNA for the CDR3: TGTGCCAGCAGCCTCGCCGGTGGGGGACAGGCCATTCATCAGCCCCAGCATTTT. This sequence encodes CASSLAGGGQAIHQPQHF.

As DNA, the CDR3 is TGCAGCGTTGGGGACGTCGGGACTGAAGCTTTCTTT. Protein: CSVGDVGTEAFF. This sequence joins TRBV29-1 and TRBJ1-1, with a tentative D call TRBD1 (5 bases). Germline assignment: CDR1 SQVTM and CDR2 ANQGSEA. The V gene lost 4 bases and the J gene lost 5 bases, with 11 bases spanning the gap. The CDR3 runs to 12 residues.

This chain connects TRBV14 to TRBJ1-6; no firm D call. The CDR3 sequence is 13 residues long. Deletions cut 1 base from V and 9 bases from J, with 7 bases between. The germline V gene encodes CDR1 SGHDN and CDR2 FVKESK. DNA of the CDR3: TGTGCCAGCAGCCAAGTTCCTGGTTCACCCCTCCACTTT. It is translated as CASSQVPGSPLHF.

The chain has TRBV15 and TRBJ2-1, with 10 bases aligning to TRBD2. Germline CDR1 LNHNV, CDR2 YYDKDF (reference sequence). Losses at the gene ends were 1 base for V and 6 bases for J; bases not matched to a gene: 12. This CDR3 is 18 amino acids long. This CDR3 reads CATSRGDRAGGPGNEQFF. The CDR3 nucleotides read TGTGCCACCAGCAGAGGGGACAGAGCGGGGGGGCCCGGCAATGAGCAGTTCTTC.

The DNA for the CDR3 is TGTGCCAGCTCACCGTCTTCAGGGAACACTGAAGCTTTCTTT. Translated, it gives CASSPSSGNTEAFF. The J gene is TRBJ1-1, the V gene TRBV18; no reliable D call. The CDR3 spans 14 residues. Germline V gene lookup returns CDR1 KGHSH and CDR2 LQKENI. Trimming removed 3 bases at V and 1 base at J, with 9 bases between. The whole variable domain, remainder taken from reference TRBV18 and TRBJ1-1, is NAGVMQNPRHLVRRRGQEARLRCSPMKGHSHVYWYRQLPEEGLKFMVYLQKENIIDESGMPKERFSAEFPKEGPSILRIQQVVRGDSAAYFCASSPSSGNTEAFFGQGTRLTVV.